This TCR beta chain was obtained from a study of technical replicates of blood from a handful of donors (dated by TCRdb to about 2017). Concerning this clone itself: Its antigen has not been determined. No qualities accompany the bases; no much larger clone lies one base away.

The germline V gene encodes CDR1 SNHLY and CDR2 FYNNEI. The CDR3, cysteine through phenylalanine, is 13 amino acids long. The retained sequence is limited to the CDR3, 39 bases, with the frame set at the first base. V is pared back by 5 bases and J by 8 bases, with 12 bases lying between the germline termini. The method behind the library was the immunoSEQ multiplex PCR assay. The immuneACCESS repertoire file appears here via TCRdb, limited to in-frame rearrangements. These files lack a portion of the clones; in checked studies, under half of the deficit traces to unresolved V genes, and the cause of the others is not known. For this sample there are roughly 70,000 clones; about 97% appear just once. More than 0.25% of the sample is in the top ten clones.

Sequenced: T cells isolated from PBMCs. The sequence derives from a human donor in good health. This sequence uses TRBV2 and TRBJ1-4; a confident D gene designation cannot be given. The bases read TGTGCCAGCAGTAACCAGAGAGGGGAAAAACTGTTTTTT. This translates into CASSNQRGEKLFF.